Here is one TCR beta chain with its context. This sample is drawn from a study of T cells expressing NK-cell markers. Looked up from germline, CDR1 is MDHEN and CDR2 is SYDVKM. The CDR3 is 18 residues long. TCRdb derives one entry per CDR3 protein from the 5' RACE reads, leaving out DNA. Its listing shows almost 450,000 distinct CDR3 sequences. Sequenced: blood T cells: a sorted CD56 or NKG2C T cell subset, CD4+ or CD8+ T cells, or bulk PBMC T cells (not recorded which). The chain recombines TRBV28 with TRBJ2-1; without DNA, the TCRdb call of TRBD2 cannot be checked. This clonotype was obtained from a woman aged 18 to 75 in good health. The CDR3 is CASSFPGGSGRGGNEQFF.